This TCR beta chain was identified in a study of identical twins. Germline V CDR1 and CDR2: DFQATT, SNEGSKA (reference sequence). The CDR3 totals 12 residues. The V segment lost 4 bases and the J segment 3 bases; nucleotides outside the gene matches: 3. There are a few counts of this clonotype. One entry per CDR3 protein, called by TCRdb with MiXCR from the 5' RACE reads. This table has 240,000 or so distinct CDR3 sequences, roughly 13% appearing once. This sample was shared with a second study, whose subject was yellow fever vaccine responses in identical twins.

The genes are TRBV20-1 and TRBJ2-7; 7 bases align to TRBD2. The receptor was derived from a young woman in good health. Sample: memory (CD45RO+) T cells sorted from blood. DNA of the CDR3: TGCAGTGCTATAGCTAGCGGCTACGAGCAGTACTTC. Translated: CSAIASGYEQYF.